This T cell receptor beta chain was retrieved from a study of cytomegalovirus exposure and HLA in healthy donors. Whole-study results and caveats: The listing of 150 to 200 TCR beta chains classed them as cytomegalovirus-associated. Within an earlier analysis, most TCR beta V segments proved productive either about 87% or about 30% of the time.

The PCR used 60 Vbeta and 13 Jbeta primers. TCRdb's copy holds only in-frame clones and misses some; the assay was immunoSEQ multiplex PCR. The repertoire table contains about 190,000 clones. About this clone: Its antigen is as yet unknown.

CDR3 size: 19 residues. The V segment lost 1 base and the J segment 0 bases; nucleotides outside the gene matches: 13. Per germline, CDR1 MGHRA and CDR2 YSYEKL. What was sequenced was PBMCs. The clonotype comes from a woman between 25 and 40 years old in good health and CMV-seropositive. The chain is built from TRBV4-1 and TRBJ2-7; 9 nucleotides match TRBD2. CDR3 coding DNA: TGCGCCAGCAGCCAAGTATTCCTAGCGGGAAGCAGGAGCTCCTACGAGCAGTACTTC. Its protein product is CASSQVFLAGSRSSYEQYF.